The 11 T cell receptor beta chains in this list originate from one sample, sequenced in a study of cytomegalovirus exposure and HLA in healthy donors. The PCR contained 60 Vbeta and 13 Jbeta primers. TCRdb's copy holds only in-frame clones and misses some; the assay was immunoSEQ multiplex PCR. The sample lists roughly 100,000 clones; over 60% were seen once. Sequenced: PBMCs. The receptor set was obtained from a man aged 40-49 years in good health and CMV-seropositive.

This clone was seen a handful of times. The J gene is TRBJ1-4, the V gene TRBV7-9; TRBD1 matches 7 bases. The germline gives CDR1 SEHNR, CDR2 FQNEAQ (reference sequence). J lost 7 bases, V lost 6 bases, and 11 bases had no gene match. The CDR3 contains 15 residues. CDR3 in DNA: TGTGCCAGCAGTCCCGAGGGGGCTCAGAGTGAAAAACTGTTTTTT. It encodes CASSPEGAQSEKLFF.

The chain has TRBV30 and TRBJ2-5; 11 nucleotides align to TRBD2. The DNA matches TRBJ2-7 better at its end, which makes the J call doubtful. The CDR3 totals 18 residues. Germline V gene lookup returns CDR1 GTSNPN and CDR2 SVGIG (reference sequence). The CDR3 sequence: CAWSVRTSGFKSPIEQYF. In DNA, the CDR3 is TGTGCCTGGAGTGTAAGGACTAGCGGGTTTAAGTCTCCTATCGAGCAGTACTTC.

This clone was found once. One end of the junction varies from germline; a read error may be responsible. This chain connects TRBV19 to TRBJ1-6; 7 bases match TRBD1. CDR3 length equals 16 residues. Germline V gene sequence: CDR1 LNHDA, CDR2 SQIVND (reference sequence). The CDR3 sequence: CASKEVGDSYSSPLHF. The DNA for the CDR3 is TGTGCCAGTAAGGAAGTTGGGGACAGTTATAGTTCACCCCTCCACTTT.

The chain combines TRBV6-1 with TRBJ2-1; a possible D gene is TRBD2 (5 bases). The CDR3 runs to 14 residues. Trimming cost V 0 bases and J 7 bases, with 10 bases left between them. Germline V gives CDR1 MNHNS, CDR2 SASEGT. The DNA of the CDR3 is TGTGCCAGCAGTGAAGCAGGAGGACGGAATGAGCAGTTCTTC. This encodes CASSEAGGRNEQFF.

The chain recombines TRBV6-6 with TRBJ2-5; 7 positions agree with TRBD2. The germline V gene encodes CDR1 MNHNY and CDR2 SVGAGI (reference sequence). The J segment lost 3 bases and the V segment lost 7 bases, leaving 5 bases of the junction unmatched. The CDR3 extends over 13 amino acids. The DNA of the CDR3 is TGTGCCAGCAACCATGGGGGGGAAGAGACCCAGTACTTC. This gives the protein CASNHGGEETQYF.

The rearrangement links TRBV7-2 to TRBJ2-5, with D possibly TRBD1 on 5 matching bases. V dropped 1 base and J dropped 1 base, with 13 bases sitting between them. The CDR3 contains 16 residues. The germline V gene has CDR1 SGHTA and CDR2 FQGNSA. The CDR3: CASSLEGTGIQETQYF. The CDR3 DNA follows: TGTGCCAGCAGCTTAGAAGGAACAGGCATCCAAGAGACCCAGTACTTC.

Only a few counts were recorded for this clone. The chain joins TRBV7-2 to TRBJ1-2, with D perhaps matching TRBD1 (6 bases). Trimming took off 7 bases at V and 7 bases at J, with 16 bases between the two ends. CDR3 length: 13 residues. Germline lookup yields CDR1 SGHTA and CDR2 FQGNSA. This CDR3 reads CASNLGAGSGYTF. The CDR3 coding sequence is TGTGCCAGCAATCTGGGGGCAGGCTCTGGCTACACCTTC.

This clone turned up a few times. This chain joins TRBV19 and TRBJ2-7; maybe TRBD2 (6 bases). V shed 1 base and J shed 0 bases, with 10 bases lying between them. The CDR3 extends over 15 amino acids. The germline V gene has CDR1 LNHDA and CDR2 SQIVND (reference sequence). The chain's CDR3 is CASSIGDGSSYEQYF. CDR3 bases: TGTGCCAGTAGTATAGGGGACGGGAGCTCCTACGAGCAGTACTTC.

The chain is built from TRBV10-3 and TRBJ1-2; 8 bases match TRBD1. Germline CDR1 is ENHRY and CDR2 is SYGVKD. The CDR3 totals 15 residues. Losses at the gene ends were 1 base for V and 4 bases for J; bases not matched to a gene: 5. CDR3: CAISEFSDRAYGYTF. The CDR3 bases are TGTGCCATCAGTGAGTTCTCGGACAGGGCCTATGGCTACACCTTC.

This clone was found a few times. Germline is not matched at one junction end, which may reflect a read error. J is TRBJ1-1 and V is TRBV5-4; no reliable D call. Germline loops: CDR1 SGHNT, CDR2 YYREEE (reference sequence). The CDR3 has 12 residues. The CDR3 reads CASSLEITEAFF. CDR3 DNA sequence: TGTGCCAGCAGTTTGGAAATAACTGAAGCTTTCTTT.

This chain joins TRBV7-6 and TRBJ2-1; TRBD2 matches at 13 bases. Germline V gene sequence: CDR1 SGHVS, CDR2 FNYEAQ. The V and J ends lost 5 bases and 4 bases, in that order; junction bases with no gene match: 5. The CDR3 has 16 amino acids. The CDR3 coding sequence is TGTGCCAGCAGCCTCGAACTAGCGGGAGGGTACAATGAGCAGTTCTTC. Protein sequence: CASSLELAGGYNEQFF.